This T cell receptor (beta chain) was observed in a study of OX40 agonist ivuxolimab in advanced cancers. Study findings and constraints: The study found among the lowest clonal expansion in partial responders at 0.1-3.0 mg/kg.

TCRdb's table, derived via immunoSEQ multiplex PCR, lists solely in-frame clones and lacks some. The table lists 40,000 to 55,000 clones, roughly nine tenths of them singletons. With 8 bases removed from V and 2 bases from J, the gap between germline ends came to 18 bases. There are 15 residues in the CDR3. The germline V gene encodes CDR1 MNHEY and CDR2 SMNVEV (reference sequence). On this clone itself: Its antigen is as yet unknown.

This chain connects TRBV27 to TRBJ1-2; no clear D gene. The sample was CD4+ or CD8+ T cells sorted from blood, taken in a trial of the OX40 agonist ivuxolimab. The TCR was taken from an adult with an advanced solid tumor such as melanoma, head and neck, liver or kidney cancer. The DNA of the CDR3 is TGTGCCAGCGCTGGAACCGGCCAAGGCAACTATGGCTACACCTTC. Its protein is CASAGTGQGNYGYTF.